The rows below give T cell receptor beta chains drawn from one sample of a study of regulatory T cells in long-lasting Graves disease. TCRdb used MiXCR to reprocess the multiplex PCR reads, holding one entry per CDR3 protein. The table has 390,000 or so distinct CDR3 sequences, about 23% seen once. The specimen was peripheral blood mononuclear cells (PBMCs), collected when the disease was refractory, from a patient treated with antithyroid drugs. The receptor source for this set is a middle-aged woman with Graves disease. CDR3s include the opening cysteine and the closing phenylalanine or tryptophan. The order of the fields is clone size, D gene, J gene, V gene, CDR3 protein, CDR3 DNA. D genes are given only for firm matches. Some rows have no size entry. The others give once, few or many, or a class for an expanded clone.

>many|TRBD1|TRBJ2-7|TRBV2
CASSDGTGTYEQYF
TGTGCCAGCAGTGATGGGACAGGAACCTACGAGCAGTACTTC
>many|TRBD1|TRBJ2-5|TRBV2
CASSLFGTAEETQYF
TGTGCCAGCAGCCTATTTGGGACAGCCGAAGAGACCCAGTACTTC
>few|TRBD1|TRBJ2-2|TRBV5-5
CASSFGTGHTGELFF
TGTGCCAGCAGCTTCGGGACAGGGCATACCGGGGAGCTGTTTTTT
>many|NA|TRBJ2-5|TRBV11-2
CASSPGLLLYF
TGTGCCAGCAGCCCCGGACTACTCCTGTACTTC
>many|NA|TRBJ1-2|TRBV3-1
CASSQEALVGGYTF
TGTGCCAGCAGCCAAGAGGCCCTAGTAGGTGGCTACACCTTC
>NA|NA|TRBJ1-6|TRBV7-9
CASSPPGGINSPLHF
TGTGCCAGCAGCCCCCCTGGGGGGATTAATTCACCCCTCCACTTT
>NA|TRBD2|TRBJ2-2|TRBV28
CASSRGTSGRVNTGELFF
TGTGCCAGCAGTAGAGGGACTAGCGGGAGGGTCAACACCGGGGAGCTGTTTTTT
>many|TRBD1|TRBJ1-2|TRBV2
CASSTGVWGYTF
TGTGCCAGCAGTACAGGGGTATGGGGCTACACCTTC
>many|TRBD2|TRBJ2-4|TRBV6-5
CASSSGTSVVDIQYF
TGTGCCAGCAGTTCCGGGACTAGCGTTGTGGACATTCAGTACTTC
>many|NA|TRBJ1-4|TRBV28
CASSLSRLRMSDEKLFF
TGTGCCAGCAGTTTATCCCGCCTCAGGATGAGTGATGAAAAACTGTTTTTT
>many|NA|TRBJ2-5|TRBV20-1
CSATTQGETQYF
TGCAGTGCCACCACCCAAGGAGAGACCCAGTACTTC
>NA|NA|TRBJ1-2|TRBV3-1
CASSPGLDRTLYGYTF
TGTGCCAGCAGCCCAGGCCTAGACAGGACCCTCTATGGCTACACCTTC
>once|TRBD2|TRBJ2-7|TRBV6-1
CASSRRLAGEDEQYF
TGTGCCAGCAGCCGCAGACTAGCGGGAGAGGACGAGCAGTACTTC
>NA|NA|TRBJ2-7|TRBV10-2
CASSESVGTVDEQYF
TGCGCCAGCAGTGAGTCGGTGGGGACGGTCGACGAGCAGTACTTC
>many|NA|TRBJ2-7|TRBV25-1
CASSEPAGGTYEQYF
TGTGCCAGCAGTGAACCCGCCGGAGGGACCTACGAGCAGTACTTC
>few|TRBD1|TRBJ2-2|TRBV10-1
CASRGQANTGELFF
TGCGCCAGCAGAGGACAGGCGAACACCGGGGAGCTGTTTTTT
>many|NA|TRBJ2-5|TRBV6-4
CASSLGTQGGETQYF
TGTGCCAGCAGTCTTGGGACCCAGGGGGGAGAGACCCAGTACTTC
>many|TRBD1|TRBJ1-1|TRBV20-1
CSATAGMTGAEAFF
TGCAGTGCTACCGCAGGGATGACAGGGGCTGAAGCTTTCTTT